Here is one T cell receptor (beta chain) with its context. The sample originates from a study of metastatic and nonmetastatic thyroid tumors. Study information: Across blood and tumor or nodule tissue, repertoires from malignant and benign thyroid patients were compared with one another.

The CDR3 contains 18 residues. Unmatched junction bases numbered 4, after V lost 0 bases and J lost 3 bases. In germline, CDR1 is SGHAT, CDR2 FQNNGV. Treatment of any kind had been given to no patient before thyroid surgery. TCRdb reprocessed the PCR reads using MiXCR. The sample has under 4,000 clones, around 20% seen once. The rearrangement links TRBV11-2 to TRBJ2-1; 14 nucleotides line up with TRBD2. This TCR derives from a male donor with papillary thyroid cancer or a benign thyroid nodule (not recorded which). Some clones in this sample may be carry-over from other donors' samples. The sequenced sample consisted of tumor tissue. CDR3 region: CASSLEGTSGRFYNEQFF. CDR3 in DNA: TGTGCCAGCAGCTTAGAAGGGACTAGCGGGAGATTCTACAATGAGCAGTTCTTC.